A selection of T cell receptor beta chains follows, all from one sample in a study of shared clonotypes between healthy human individuals. Sequenced by immunoSEQ multiplex PCR; TCRdb stores in-frame clones only, minus some. Of about 560,000 clones detected, around three quarters appear once; the ten largest clones hold about 11%. Sequenced: PBMCs. The receptor source for this set is a woman in her thirties or forties in good health. Some clones in this sample may be carry-over from other donors' samples. The conserved cysteine and the conserved F or W are not part of the CDR3 here.

V gene	J gene	CDR3 protein
TRBV5-1	TRBJ2-7	ASSLRDSGYEQY
TRBV19	TRBJ2-7	ASSMGQAYEQY
TRBV2	TRBJ2-7	ASSSDTSYEQY
TRBV4-2	TRBJ2-3	ASSQDLASGIYTDTQY
TRBV19	TRBJ1-1	ASTERGRTEAF
TRBV19	TRBJ2-1	ASSIGGALGYNEQF
TRBV7-9	TRBJ2-5	ASSQNQAETQY
TRBV11-3	TRBJ2-1	ASSLTGGYYNEQF
TRBV30	TRBJ1-1	AWSPGLPNTEAF
TRBV28	TRBJ2-7	ASTLLGQSYEQY
TRBV5-1	TRBJ2-2	ASSLGWGRQEIVTGELF
TRBV18	TRBJ1-1	ASSPPVYNTEAF
TRBV5-6	TRBJ1-1	ASSGSGTRNTEAF
TRBV7-8	TRBJ2-7	ASSSAGRTSGRYEQY
TRBV2	TRBJ2-3	ASSGFLAGSTSTDTQY
TRBV28	TRBJ2-1	ASMTREASYNEQF
TRBV5-1	TRBJ1-3	ASSLGAQGNTIY
TRBV5-1	TRBJ2-7	ASSLEPYEQY
TRBV11-2	TRBJ2-5	ASSLNRQGGGETQY
TRBV12-5	TRBJ2-3	ASSGMLSTDTQY
TRBV10-2	TRBJ2-1	ASSDPPQDNEQF
TRBV4-1	TRBJ2-5	ASSQDDRGWAQY
TRBV30	TRBJ1-6	AWIISGGEPDSPLH
TRBV7-8	TRBJ2-1	ASSKRLGGIDNNEQF
TRBV29-1	TRBJ1-2	SVDRDINYGYT
TRBV10-2	TRBJ2-1	ASSTGQGVSQF
TRBV2	TRBJ1-1	ASMGLGMGTEAF
TRBV18	TRBJ2-7	ASSPTRESSEQY
TRBV4-1	TRBJ2-6	ASSQEKRLGANVLT
TRBV5-1	TRBJ2-7	ASSFATGAFYEQY
TRBV4-1	TRBJ1-5	ASSQGQGDQPQH
TRBV20-1	TRBJ2-5	SARASGREY
TRBV7-6	TRBJ2-5	ASSSRSQGVGETQY
TRBV25-1	TRBJ2-7	ASSELGVASGAYEQY
TRBV15	TRBJ1-1	ATYDRERTEAF
TRBV28	TRBJ1-2	ASSPFIGGANGYT
TRBV11-2	TRBJ2-1	ASSTIAGTSYNEQF
TRBV5-1	TRBJ1-1	ASSPRDTANTEAF
TRBV18	TRBJ2-7	ASSPRNGREGYEQY
TRBV2	TRBJ2-2	ASSEEGAGELF